What follows describes a single T cell receptor beta chain. The sample comes from a study of blood T cell repertoires in COVID-19. Study details: The study drew acute and convalescent COVID-19 samples from the United States, Italy and Spain.

Germline CDR1 and CDR2: ENHRY and SYGVKD. Trimming left V 10 bases short and J 5 bases short, with 11 bases between. The CDR3 is made up of 12 amino acids. Sequencing used immunoSEQ multiplex PCR; TCRdb keeps in-frame clones, though not all of them. The top ten clones hold about a sixth of a sample with some 220,000 clones, around 84% of them seen once. V and J are TRBV10-3 and TRBJ1-4; D not resolved. Specimen: peripheral blood. The TCR was taken from an elderly woman with active or convalescent COVID-19. The CDR3 region has the DNA TGTGCCACGTCGCGGGAAAATGAAAAACTGTTTTTT. Translated, it gives CATSRENEKLFF.